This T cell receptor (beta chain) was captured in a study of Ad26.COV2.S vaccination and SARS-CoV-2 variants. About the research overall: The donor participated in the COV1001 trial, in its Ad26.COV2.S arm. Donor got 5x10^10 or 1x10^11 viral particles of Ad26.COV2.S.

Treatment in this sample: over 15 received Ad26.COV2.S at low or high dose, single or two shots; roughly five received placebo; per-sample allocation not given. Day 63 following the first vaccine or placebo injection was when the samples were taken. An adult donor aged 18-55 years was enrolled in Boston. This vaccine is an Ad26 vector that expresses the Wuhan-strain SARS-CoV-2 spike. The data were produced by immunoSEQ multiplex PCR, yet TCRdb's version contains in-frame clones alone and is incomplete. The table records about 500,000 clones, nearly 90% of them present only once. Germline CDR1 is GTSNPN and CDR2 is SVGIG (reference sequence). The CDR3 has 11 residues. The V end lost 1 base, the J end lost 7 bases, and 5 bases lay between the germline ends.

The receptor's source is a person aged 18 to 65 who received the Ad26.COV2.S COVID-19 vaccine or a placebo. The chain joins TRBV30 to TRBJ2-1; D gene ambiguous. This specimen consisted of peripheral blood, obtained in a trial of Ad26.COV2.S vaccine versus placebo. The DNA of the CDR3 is TGTGCCTGGAGTGACCGGAATGAGCAGTTCTTC. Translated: CAWSDRNEQFF.